This T cell receptor (beta chain) appears in the sequencing data of a study of cytomegalovirus exposure and HLA in healthy donors. Germline CDR1 SNHLY, CDR2 FYNNEI. Trimming removed 8 bases from V and 1 base from J; junction bases left unmatched: 6. The CDR3 has 15 residues. Data came from immunoSEQ multiplex PCR; TCRdb stores just in-frame clones and leaves some out. This table holds about 360,000 clones, roughly 89% found once. Sequencing was carried out using PBMCs. This chain links TRBV2 with TRBJ2-5; the match to TRBD2 covers 11 bases. The sequence was collected from a young woman in good health and CMV-seronegative. CDR3 residues: CASRRLAGRQETQYF. DNA for the CDR3: TGTGCCAGCCGGCGACTAGCGGGGCGCCAAGAGACCCAGTACTTC.